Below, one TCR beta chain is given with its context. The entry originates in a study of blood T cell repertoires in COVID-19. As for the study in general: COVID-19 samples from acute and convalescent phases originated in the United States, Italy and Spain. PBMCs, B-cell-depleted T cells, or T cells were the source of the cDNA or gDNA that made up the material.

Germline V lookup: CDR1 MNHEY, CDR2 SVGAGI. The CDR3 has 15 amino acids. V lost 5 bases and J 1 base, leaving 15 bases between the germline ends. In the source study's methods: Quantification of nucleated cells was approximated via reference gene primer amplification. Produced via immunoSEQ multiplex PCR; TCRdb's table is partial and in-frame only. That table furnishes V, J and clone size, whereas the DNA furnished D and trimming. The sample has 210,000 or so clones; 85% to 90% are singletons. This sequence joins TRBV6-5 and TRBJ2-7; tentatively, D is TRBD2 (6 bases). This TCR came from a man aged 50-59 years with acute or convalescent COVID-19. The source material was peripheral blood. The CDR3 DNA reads TGTGCCAGCAGTCTATCGGGCCGGGGGTCCTACGAGCAGTACTTC. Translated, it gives CASSLSGRGSYEQYF.